One and the same sample provided the 11 T cell receptor beta chains below, sequenced in a study of blood T cell repertoires in COVID-19. TCRdb's copy holds only in-frame clones and misses some; the assay was immunoSEQ multiplex PCR. The sample carries some 300,000 clones, roughly nine tenths recorded once. The sequenced sample was PBMCs or T cells enriched from blood (not recorded which). These receptors originate from a woman aged 25 to 45 who had recovered from COVID-19.

The rearrangement uses TRBV13 and TRBJ2-7; the match to TRBD1 covers 10 bases. Per germline, CDR1 PRHDT and CDR2 FYEKMQ (reference sequence). This CDR3 contains 15 residues. Trimming removed 3 bases from V and 3 bases from J; junction bases left unmatched: 5. CDR3 in DNA: TGTGCCAGCAGCTTGAAGGGACAGGGGTACTACGAGCAGTACTTC. Its translation is CASSLKGQGYYEQYF.

This chain joins TRBV13 and TRBJ2-2; D possibly corresponds to TRBD2 (6 bases). Germline lookup yields CDR1 PRHDT and CDR2 FYEKMQ (reference sequence). The V gene lost 4 bases and the J gene lost 5 bases, with 32 bases spanning the gap. This CDR3 is built from 21 residues. CDR3 sequence (DNA): TGTGCCAGCAGCTATCCTGCGGGACGGGGGTTCGAAGCGGAACATACCGGGGAGCTGTTTTTT. Protein: CASSYPAGRGFEAEHTGELFF.

The V gene is TRBV11-2, the J gene TRBJ1-6; 9 positions match TRBD1. Germline V gene data show CDR1 as SGHAT and CDR2 as FQNNGV. The CDR3 loop spans 15 amino acids. Germline trimming cut 6 bases from V and 12 bases from J; bases unmatched to any gene: 12. The CDR3 DNA follows: TGTGCCAGCAGATCGGGACAGGGCTATCGAGGACCCCTCCACTTT. It is translated as CASRSGQGYRGPLHF.

The chain has TRBV3-1 (or the pseudogene TRBV3-2) and TRBJ2-7; 12 bases fit TRBD1. The trim removed 2 bases at V and 6 bases at J, leaving 5 bases unmatched. The CDR3 spans 15 residues. Germline CDR1 is LGHDT and CDR2 is YNNKEL (reference sequence). The CDR3 DNA follows: TGTGCCAGCAGCCAACCGGGACAGGGGGCGGCCGAGCAGTACTTC. This gives the protein CASSQPGQGAAEQYF.

CDR3 sequence reads: CASSLGGTGWGYTF. In DNA form, the CDR3 reads TGTGCCAGCAGCTTAGGCGGGACAGGGTGGGGCTACACCTTC. This chain links TRBV7-2 with TRBJ1-2; 9 bases align to TRBD1. The germline gives CDR1 SGHTA, CDR2 FQGNSA. J gave up 8 bases and V 1 base, and 5 bases lay outside the gene matches. The CDR3 runs to 14 residues.

The rearrangement uses TRBV28 and TRBJ1-1; weak D call: TRBD1 (6 bases). The CDR3 spans 14 residues. From germline, CDR1 is MDHEN and CDR2 SYDVKM. Trimming removed 2 bases at V and 7 bases at J, with 14 bases between. CDR3 in DNA: TGTGCCAGCAGTTTACGGGGGGCGGTCGTTGAAGCTTTCTTT. Translation: CASSLRGAVVEAFF.

The chain joins TRBV27 to TRBJ2-1; 14 bases map to TRBD2. CDR3 length equals 20 residues. The V segment lost 4 bases and the J segment 2 bases; nucleotides outside the gene matches: 13. CDR1 is MNHEY, CDR2 SMNVEV, per germline (reference sequence). In nucleotides, the CDR3 is TGTGCCAGCAGTTCTCGACCCAGACTAGCGGGGGGGGGCCCCTACAATGAGCAGTTCTTC. Its translation is CASSSRPRLAGGGPYNEQFF.

This clone was found once. This chain uses TRBV27 with TRBJ2-7; TRBD2 agrees at 8 bases. This CDR3 is 15 amino acids long. The V gene's germline CDR1 is MNHEY and CDR2 SMNVEV (reference sequence). V shed 6 bases and J 2 bases; nucleotides not matched to a gene: 9. The CDR3 sequence: CASSLLAAGTYEQYF. The CDR3 DNA reads TGTGCCAGCAGCCTACTAGCGGCTGGAACCTACGAGCAGTACTTC.

The table lists this clone with a few counts. The rearrangement links TRBV3-1 (or the pseudogene TRBV3-2) to TRBJ1-4; D is perhaps TRBD1 (5 bases). Deletions cut 0 bases from V and 7 bases from J, with 9 bases between. Per the germline V gene, CDR1 is LGHDT and CDR2 is YNNKEL (reference sequence). The CDR3 is 14 amino acids. CDR3 protein: CASSQERGLEKLFF. The CDR3 DNA sequence: TGTGCCAGCAGCCAAGAAAGGGGCCTTGAAAAACTGTTTTTT.

This sequence joins TRBV6-2 or TRBV6-3 and TRBJ2-7, with TRBD1 matching 7 bases. The length of the CDR3 is 14 residues. Germline V CDR1 and CDR2: MNHEY, SVGEGT. J was trimmed by 2 bases and V by 4 bases; bases with no gene match: 5. The CDR3 protein is CASSSSGTAYEQYF. The CDR3 DNA is TGTGCCAGCAGTTCCTCCGGGACAGCCTACGAGCAGTACTTC.

This rearrangement joins TRBV24-1 to TRBJ2-7; 10 bases are shared with TRBD2. V shed 3 bases and J 6 bases; nucleotides not matched to a gene: 16. CDR3 size: 18 residues. Germline loops: CDR1 KGHDR, CDR2 SFDVKD. The CDR3 loop is CATSDKGPSGRIVCEQYF. The CDR3 DNA reads TGTGCCACCAGTGATAAGGGCCCTAGCGGGAGAATAGTCTGCGAGCAGTACTTC.